The clone carrying this TCR beta chain has only one observation. Its antigen is still unknown. Assay: immunoSEQ multiplex PCR; the TCRdb copy retains only in-frame clones and omits some. Altogether tens of thousands of clones are present, about 76% being singletons, with the ten largest covering around a third. The sample originates from a study of T cells in localized non-small cell lung cancer. Overall study findings and caveats: The tumor had only one region sequenced, so heterogeneity remains possible. Detection in adjacent lung was observed for a median around 55 of the top 100 tumor clones. T cell clonality was highest in uninvolved adjacent lung, above tumor. Longer overall survival was linked to higher blood T cell density.

Germline V CDR1 and CDR2: MDHEN, SYDVKM. The V and J ends lost 5 bases and 4 bases respectively, with 11 bases between them. The CDR3 is made up of 13 amino acids. Sequencing was performed on PBMCs, taken before any cancer treatment. J is TRBJ1-1 and V is TRBV28, with a tentative D call TRBD1 (5 bases). The TCR sequence derives from a woman aged 35-70 years with stage II squamous cell lung carcinoma. In DNA form, the CDR3 reads TGTGCCAGCAGTCTTCAGGGAGGCACTGAAGCTTTCTTT. Translated: CASSLQGGTEAFF.